These 9 T cell receptor beta chains were all obtained from the same sample, sequenced in a study of T-cell reconstitution after alpha-beta-depleted transplantation in children. The authors prepared the TCRbeta library with unique molecular identifiers. TCRdb re-called the PCR reads with MiXCR, one entry per CDR3 protein. The data show 500,000 to 750,000 distinct CDR3 sequences, 25% to 30% seen once. The sample in question was PBMCs, obtained before TCRalphabeta/CD19-depleted stem cell transplant. The origin of the receptors is a boy in the first two years of life with Wiskott-Aldrich syndrome, due to receive a stem cell transplant.

This clonotype was observed a handful of times. The chain has TRBV5-1 and TRBJ2-5, with 11 positions matching TRBD2. The CDR3 covers 15 residues. Germline V CDR1 and CDR2: SGHRS, YFSETQ. Losses at the gene ends were 5 bases for V and 3 bases for J; bases not matched to a gene: 6. The CDR3 coding sequence is TGCGCCAGCAGTTTCGGGACTAGCGGAGAAGAGACCCAGTACTTC. Its translation is CASSFGTSGEETQYF. Full variable domain (missing parts from reference TRBV5-1 and TRBJ2-5): KAGVTQTPRYLIKTRGQQVTLSCSPISGHRSVSWYQQTPGQGLQFLFEYFSETQRNKGNFPGRFSGRQFSNSRSEMNVSTLELGDSALYLCASSFGTSGEETQYFGPGTRLLVL.

The count of this clonotype is one. The rearrangement links TRBV5-1 to TRBJ2-7; tentatively, D is TRBD1 (6 bases). CDR1 SGHRS and CDR2 YFSETQ come from the germline V gene. This CDR3 has 11 residues. Trimming left V 6 bases short and J 7 bases short, with 11 bases between. The CDR3 here is CASKAGAEQYF. The CDR3 DNA reads as TGCGCCAGCAAAGCAGGGGCGGAGCAGTACTTC.

The V gene is TRBV12-3 or TRBV12-4, the J gene TRBJ2-3, with TRBD1 identical over 10 bases. Trimming took 6 bases from V and 5 from J; bases not matched to a gene: 5. The CDR3 runs to 14 residues. The DNA for the CDR3 is TGTGCCAGCAGGGGGACAGGGGCTGGAGATACGCAGTATTTT. The encoded protein is CASRGTGAGDTQYF.

The rearrangement uses TRBV19 and TRBJ2-1, with 12 bases matching TRBD1. Trimming cost V 1 base and J 7 bases; bases outside gene matches: 5. Germline V gene data show CDR1 as LNHDA and CDR2 as SQIVND (reference sequence). The CDR3 loop spans 16 amino acids. The CDR3 sequence is CASSIGGTGGWNEQFF. CDR3 in DNA: TGTGCCAGTAGTATAGGCGGGACAGGGGGCTGGAATGAGCAGTTCTTC.

This clonotype was picked up many times. This chain uses TRBV28 with TRBJ2-3; TRBD2 matches at 7 bases. Trimming at V came to 5 bases and at J to 6 bases, leaving 2 bases not matched to a gene. The V gene's germline CDR1 is MDHEN and CDR2 SYDVKM. CDR3 size: 12 residues. The CDR3 reads CASSRRGDTQYF. Here the CDR3 DNA reads TGTGCCAGCAGTCGGCGGGGGGATACGCAGTATTTT.

This clonotype has at least ten counts. The rearrangement joins TRBV12-3 or TRBV12-4 to TRBJ2-1; 9 bases match TRBD1. This CDR3 has 15 residues. V was clipped by 6 bases and J by 1 base; unmatched bases: 4. The CDR3 is CASRSTGGSYNEQFF. The CDR3, as DNA: TGTGCCAGCAGGTCGACAGGGGGGTCCTACAATGAGCAGTTCTTC.

V is TRBV29-1 and J is TRBJ2-3; 11 nucleotides align to TRBD2. CDR1 SQVTM and CDR2 ANQGSEA come from the germline V gene. The CDR3 is 14 residues long. With 4 bases clipped from V and 4 bases from J, the junction kept 4 bases outside the gene matches. Here the CDR3 DNA reads TGCAGCGTTGGGTTACTAGCGGGAGCAGATACGCAGTATTTT. It yields the protein CSVGLLAGADTQYF.

The chain has TRBV20-1 and TRBJ2-7; 7 bases map to TRBD2. V dropped 3 bases and J dropped 2; count of bases not matched to a gene: 7. CDR1 DFQATT and CDR2 SNEGSKA come from the germline V gene (reference sequence). CDR3 length: 14 residues. CDR3 in DNA: TGCAGTGCTAGCGGGCAGCGGGGAGCCTACGAGCAGTACTTC. Its translation is CSASGQRGAYEQYF.

The V call is TRBV6-1, the J call TRBJ1-3; 10 positions match TRBD1. Germline values: CDR1 MNHNS, CDR2 SASEGT. This CDR3 has 14 residues. V trimming: 8 bases; J trimming: 5 bases; junction bases outside the gene matches: 6. The CDR3 nucleotides are TGTGCCAGCGATGACAGGGGGCTTAGAAACACCATATATTTT. It translates to CASDDRGLRNTIYF.